The entry that follows covers one T cell receptor beta chain sequence. The antigen remains unidentified. RNA transcripts were the template for amplifying TCR beta CDR3 regions. First-round RT-PCR of the TCR CDR3 relied on the HTBI primer set. Using its own MiXCR run on the multiplex PCR reads, TCRdb lists one record per CDR3 protein. The data show 300,000 to 500,000 distinct CDR3 sequences, 15% seen once. This CDR3 comprises 14 residues. With 5 bases removed from V and 6 bases from J, the gap between germline ends came to 14 bases. Germline-derived CDR1 and CDR2 are SGHTA and FQGTGA. Thyroid ultrasound and orbital computed tomography, with clinical symptoms and serum thyroxine and TRAb, informed diagnoses. The data belong to a study of T cells in Graves' hyperthyroidism and ophthalmopathy. The study, taken as a whole, reports: Most thyroid-expanded clonotypes above 0.001 were also found in blood.

This rearrangement joins TRBV7-3 to TRBJ2-1; either TRBD1 or TRBD2 may supply D (5 bases each). This clonotype originated in a woman in her thirties with Graves' hyperthyroidism. The material sequenced was blood. As DNA, the CDR3 is TGTGCCAGCAGCCGTGCCGGGGACGCCAATGAGCAGTTCTTC. Amino acids: CASSRAGDANEQFF.